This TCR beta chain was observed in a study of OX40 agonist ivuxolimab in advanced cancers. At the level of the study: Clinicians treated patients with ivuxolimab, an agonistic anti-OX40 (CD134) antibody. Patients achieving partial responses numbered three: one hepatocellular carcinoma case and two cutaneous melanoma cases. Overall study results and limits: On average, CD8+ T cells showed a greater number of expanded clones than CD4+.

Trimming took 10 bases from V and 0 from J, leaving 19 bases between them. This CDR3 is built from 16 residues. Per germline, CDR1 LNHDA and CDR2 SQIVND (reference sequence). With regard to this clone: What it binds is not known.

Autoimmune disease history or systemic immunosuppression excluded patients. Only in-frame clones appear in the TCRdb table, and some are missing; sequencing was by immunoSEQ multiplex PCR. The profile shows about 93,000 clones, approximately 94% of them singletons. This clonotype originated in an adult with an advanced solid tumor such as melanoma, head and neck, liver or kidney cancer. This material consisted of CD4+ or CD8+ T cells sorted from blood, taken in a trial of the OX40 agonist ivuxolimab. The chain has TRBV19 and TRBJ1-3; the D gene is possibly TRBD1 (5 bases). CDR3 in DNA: TGTGCCACCACACCCGATGGGGGGAACTCTGGAAACACCATATATTTT. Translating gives CATTPDGGNSGNTIYF. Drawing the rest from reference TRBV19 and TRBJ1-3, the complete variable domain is DGGITQSPKYLFRKEGQNVTLSCEQNLNHDAMYWYRQDPGQGLRLIYYSQIVNDFQKGDIAEGYSVSREKKESFPLTVTSAQKNPTAFYLCATTPDGGNSGNTIYFGEGSWLTVV.